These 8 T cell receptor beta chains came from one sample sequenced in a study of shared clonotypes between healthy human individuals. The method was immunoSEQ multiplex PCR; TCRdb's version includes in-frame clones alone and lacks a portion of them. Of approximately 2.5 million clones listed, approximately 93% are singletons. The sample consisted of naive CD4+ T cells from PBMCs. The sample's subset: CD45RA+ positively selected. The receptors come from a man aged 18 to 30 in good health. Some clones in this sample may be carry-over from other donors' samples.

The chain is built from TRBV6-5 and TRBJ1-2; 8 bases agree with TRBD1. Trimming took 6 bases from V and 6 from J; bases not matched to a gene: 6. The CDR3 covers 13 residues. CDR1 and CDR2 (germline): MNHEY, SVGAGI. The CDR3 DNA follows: TGTGCCAGCAGATTTTTGACAGGGGATGGCTACACCTTC. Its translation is CASRFLTGDGYTF.

The CDR3 here is CASSSLYRGRETQYF. For the CDR3, the DNA is TGTGCCAGCAGCTCCCTCTACAGGGGGAGGGAGACCCAGTACTTC. The rearrangement uses TRBV7-9 and TRBJ2-5; 8 nucleotides align to TRBD1. V trimming: 4 bases; J trimming: 5 bases; junction bases outside the gene matches: 9. The CDR3 spans 15 residues. Germline V lookup: CDR1 SEHNR, CDR2 FQNEAQ (reference sequence).

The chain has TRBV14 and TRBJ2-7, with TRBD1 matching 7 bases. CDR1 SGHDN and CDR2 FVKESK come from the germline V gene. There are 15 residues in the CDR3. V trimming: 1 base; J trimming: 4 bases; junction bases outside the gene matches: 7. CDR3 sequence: CASSQGQGRTYEQYF. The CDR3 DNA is TGTGCCAGCAGCCAAGGACAGGGTAGGACTTACGAGCAGTACTTC.

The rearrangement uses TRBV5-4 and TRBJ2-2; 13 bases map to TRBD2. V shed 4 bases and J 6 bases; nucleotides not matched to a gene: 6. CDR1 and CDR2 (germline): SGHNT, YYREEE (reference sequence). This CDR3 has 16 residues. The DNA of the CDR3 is TGTGCCAGCAGCGGACTAGCGGGAGTACGGGCCGGGGAGCTGTTTTTT. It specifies CASSGLAGVRAGELFF.

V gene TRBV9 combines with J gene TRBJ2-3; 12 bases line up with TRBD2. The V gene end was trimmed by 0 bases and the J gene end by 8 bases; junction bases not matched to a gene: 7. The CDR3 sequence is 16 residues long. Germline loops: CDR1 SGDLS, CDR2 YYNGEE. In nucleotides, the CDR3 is TGTGCCAGCAGCGTAGGGGCTAGCGGGAGGGCCGGTACGCAGTATTTT. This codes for CASSVGASGRAGTQYF.

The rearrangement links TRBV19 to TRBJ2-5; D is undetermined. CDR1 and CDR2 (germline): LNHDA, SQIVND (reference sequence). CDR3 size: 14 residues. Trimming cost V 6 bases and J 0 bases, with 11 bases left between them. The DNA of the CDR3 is TGTGCCAGTAGCGCACTTCAGGACCAAGAGACCCAGTACTTC. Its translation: CASSALQDQETQYF.

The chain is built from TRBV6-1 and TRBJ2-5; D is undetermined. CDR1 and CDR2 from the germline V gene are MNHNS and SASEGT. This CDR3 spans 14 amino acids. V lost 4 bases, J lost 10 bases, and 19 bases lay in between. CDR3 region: CASSGATWTAGQYF. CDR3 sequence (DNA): TGTGCCAGCAGTGGAGCTACCTGGACGGCAGGCCAGTACTTC.

CDR3 loop: CASSQAGIWVREQYF. The CDR3 nucleotides are TGTGCCAGCAGCCAAGCCGGGATATGGGTACGCGAGCAGTACTTC. V gene TRBV4-2 combines with J gene TRBJ2-7; perhaps TRBD2 as D (5 bases). CDR1 LGHNA and CDR2 YNFKEQ come from the germline V gene. The CDR3 runs to 15 residues. V lost 1 base and J 6 bases, leaving 16 bases between the germline ends.